This TCR beta chain was observed in a study of control samples from healthy donors and cancer patients. The CDR3 sequence is 14 residues long. Germline V gives CDR1 SGHRS, CDR2 YFSETQ. Trimming stripped 0 bases from V and 6 bases from J, with 12 bases between. Generated by immunoSEQ multiplex PCR, the TCRdb table keeps only in-frame clones and is missing some. The repertoire holds about 22,000 clones, with 84% as singletons. The chain combines TRBV5-1 with TRBJ1-2; maybe TRBD1 (6 bases). The sequence derives from a man aged 55 to 69 with colorectal cancer. The sample taken for sequencing was PBMCs. The DNA of the CDR3 is TGCGCCAGCAGCTTGGTGCAGGGGTTGGATGGCTACACCTTC. This codes for CASSLVQGLDGYTF. The full variable domain, completed using reference TRBV5-1 and TRBJ1-2, is KAGVTQTPRYLIKTRGQQVTLSCSPISGHRSVSWYQQTPGQGLQFLFEYFSETQRNKGNFPGRFSGRQFSNSRSEMNVSTLELGDSALYLCASSLVQGLDGYTFGSGTRLTVV.